A single sample gave rise to the 20 T cell receptor beta chains below, sequenced in a study of blood T cell repertoires in COVID-19 (dated by TCRdb to between 2020 and 2021). Library method: the immunoSEQ multiplex PCR assay. In TCRdb, the immuneACCESS table is reduced to in-frame sequences with V and J assigned. These tables do not hold every clone; where another copy was compared, an unresolved V gene accounts for under half, and the others remain unexplained. Recorded for this sample are about 84,000 clones; more than 70% of them occurred a single time. About 42% of the sample comes from the top ten. The source material was peripheral blood. These receptors were obtained from an elderly man with active or convalescent COVID-19.

This chain links TRBV5-1 with TRBJ2-1; 13 positions agree with TRBD2. The CDR3 loop spans 17 amino acids. With 0 bases clipped from V and 1 base from J, the junction kept 1 base outside the gene matches. Germline CDR1 SGHRS, CDR2 YFSETQ. The CDR3 nucleotides read TGCGCCAGCAGCTTGGGGACTAGCGGGAGTTCCTACAATGAGCAGTTCTTC. Translated: CASSLGTSGSSYNEQFF.

The gene calls are TRBV15 and TRBJ2-1; TRBD1 matches 8 bases. The CDR3 covers 15 residues. V gave up 8 bases and J gave up 2 bases; unmatched junction bases: 8. CDR1 and CDR2 (germline): LNHNV, YYDKDF (reference sequence). The CDR3 loop reads CATGLRTGPYNEQFF. The DNA of the CDR3 is TGTGCCACCGGATTGCGGACAGGGCCCTACAATGAGCAGTTCTTC.

J is TRBJ2-3 and V is TRBV4-2; TRBD2 matches at 7 bases. After removal of 3 bases from V and 4 bases from J, the junction contained 7 bases not matched to a gene. CDR1 and CDR2 from the germline V gene are LGHNA and YNFKEQ. The CDR3 loop spans 15 amino acids. In DNA, the CDR3 is TGTGCCAGCAGCCACCGACTAGCCGCGGCAGATACGCAGTATTTT. Translation gives CASSHRLAAADTQYF.

The chain combines TRBV18 with TRBJ2-7; 7 nucleotides agree with TRBD2. Germline CDR1 and CDR2: KGHSH and LQKENI. Trimming removed 6 bases from V and 1 base from J; junction bases left unmatched: 9. This CDR3 has 15 residues. The CDR3 is CASSRPAGISYEQYF. CDR3 nucleotides: TGTGCCAGCTCTCGGCCAGCGGGGATATCCTACGAGCAGTACTTC.

The gene calls are TRBV5-1 and TRBJ2-6, with no clear D. Germline CDR1 and CDR2: SGHRS and YFSETQ. CDR3 length: 16 amino acids. Between the trimmed V and J ends, which lost 0 bases and 0 bases, there was a span of 7 bases. CDR3 nucleotide sequence: TGCGCCAGCAGCTTGGACAGTAGCTCTGGGGCCAACGTCCTGACTTTC. Its translation is CASSLDSSSGANVLTF. The complete variable domain, with remaining parts taken from reference TRBV5-1 and TRBJ2-6, reads KAGVTQTPRYLIKTRGQQVTLSCSPISGHRSVSWYQQTPGQGLQFLFEYFSETQRNKGNFPGRFSGRQFSNSRSEMNVSTLELGDSALYLCASSLDSSSGANVLTFGAGSRLTVL.

The rearrangement uses TRBV7-6 and TRBJ2-1; 8 positions agree with TRBD1. V shed 5 bases, J shed 9 bases, and the junction held 12 bases outside the gene matches. CDR1 is SGHVS and CDR2 is FNYEAQ in the germline V gene. This CDR3 has 15 residues. CDR3 coding DNA: TGTGCCAGCAGCACTTGGACAGGGAGGTCTAGTGAGCAGTTCTTC. This gives the protein CASSTWTGRSSEQFF.

J is TRBJ1-5 and V is TRBV29-1; 8 bases map to TRBD1. The CDR3 is made up of 13 amino acids. The ends lost 4 bases at V and 6 bases at J; junction bases unmatched: 5. Germline CDR1 SQVTM, CDR2 ANQGSEA. CDR3 region: CSVAGGVGQPQHF. CDR3 nucleotides: TGCAGCGTTGCAGGGGGCGTAGGTCAGCCCCAGCATTTT. The full variable domain, with the rest looked up from reference TRBV29-1 and TRBJ1-5, is SAVISQKPSRDICQRGTSLTIQCQVDSQVTMMFWYRQQPGQSLTLIATANQGSEATYESGFVIDKFPISRPNLTFSTLTVSNMSPEDSSIYLCSVAGGVGQPQHFGDGTRLSIL.

The chain has TRBV2 and TRBJ1-1; the D is unclear. CDR1 and CDR2 (germline): SNHLY, FYNNEI. V was pared by 6 bases and J by 4 bases, with 12 bases between. CDR3 length: 13 residues. DNA for the CDR3: TGTGCCAGCAGAGTCTTAATGAGCACTGAAGCTTTCTTT. Translated: CASRVLMSTEAFF.

The V gene is TRBV20-1, the J gene TRBJ2-3; 14 bases line up with TRBD2. Per germline, CDR1 DFQATT and CDR2 SNEGSKA (reference sequence). V gave up 3 bases and J gave up 4 bases; unmatched junction bases: 12. The length of the CDR3 is 18 residues. The CDR3 loop is CSASSWTSGRRDADTQYF. The CDR3 DNA reads TGCAGTGCTAGTTCTTGGACTAGCGGGAGGAGAGACGCAGATACGCAGTATTTT.

The chain links TRBV30 to TRBJ1-4; D gene unclear. The CDR3 covers 13 residues. Germline CDR1 is GTSNPN and CDR2 is SVGIG (reference sequence). Trimming cost V 4 bases and J 8 bases, with 14 bases left between them. CDR3 DNA sequence: TGTGCCTGGAATCTAAATTCCGGGGAAAAACTGTTTTTT. Its protein is CAWNLNSGEKLFF.

This chain connects TRBV19 to TRBJ2-3; no reliable D call. The ends were cut back, 5 bases at V and 4 bases at J, with 16 bases in the middle. The length of the CDR3 is 15 residues. Germline values: CDR1 LNHDA, CDR2 SQIVND (reference sequence). The CDR3, as DNA: TGTGCCAGTAGTCGTATCGCGGCCCCCCCAGATACGCAGTATTTT. As protein: CASSRIAAPPDTQYF.

The chain couples TRBV7-9 to TRBJ2-3, with 11 bases lining up with TRBD2. This CDR3 has 15 residues. Germline trimming cut 8 bases from V and 1 base from J; bases unmatched to any gene: 5. Germline values: CDR1 SEHNR, CDR2 FQNEAQ (reference sequence). CDR3 region: CASERLAGRTDTQYF. The DNA of the CDR3 is TGTGCCAGCGAGAGACTAGCGGGGCGCACAGATACGCAGTATTTT.

The chain couples TRBV13 to TRBJ2-5; D possibly corresponds to TRBD2 (5 bases). Germline assignment: CDR1 PRHDT and CDR2 FYEKMQ (reference sequence). The CDR3 loop spans 13 amino acids. Trimming stripped 9 bases from V and 2 bases from J, with 13 bases between. Here the CDR3 reads CARILACQETQYF. Here the CDR3 DNA reads TGTGCCAGAATCTTAGCGTGTCAAGAGACCCAGTACTTC.

The chain employs TRBV10-2 and TRBJ2-5; tentatively, D is TRBD1 (6 bases). Trimming cost V 2 bases and J 2 bases, with 15 bases left between them. Per germline, CDR1 WSHSY and CDR2 SAAADI. This CDR3 has 16 amino acids. DNA for the CDR3: TGCGCCAGCAGTGAGGCTTTGATAAGGGGGCAAGAGACCCAGTACTTC. This gives the protein CASSEALIRGQETQYF.

V is TRBV6-5 and J is TRBJ2-2; 8 positions match TRBD1. V lost 4 bases to trimming and J lost 5 bases; unmatched junction nucleotides: 9. The CDR3 spans 16 residues. Germline CDR1 MNHEY, CDR2 SVGAGI. The CDR3 DNA sequence: TGTGCCAGCAGTTTCTCTAACAGGGGGTGGACCGGGGAGCTGTTTTTT. This encodes CASSFSNRGWTGELFF.

This chain joins TRBV11-3 and TRBJ2-1; no clear D. V lost 5 bases to trimming and J lost 0 bases, with 8 bases between them. The CDR3 consists of 14 residues. The germline gives CDR1 SGHNT, CDR2 YENEEA. CDR3 nucleotides: TGTGCCAGCAGCCCCTACCCCTCCTACAATGAGCAGTTCTTC. Translated: CASSPYPSYNEQFF.

The chain uses TRBV5-1 and TRBJ2-3; 8 bases are a match to TRBD2. J was trimmed by 5 bases and V by 4 bases; bases with no gene match: 6. Germline-derived CDR1 and CDR2 are SGHRS and YFSETQ. CDR3 size: 14 residues. The DNA of the CDR3 is TGCGCCAGCAGCACAGGACGGGGGGGAGATACGCAGTATTTT. Its protein product is CASSTGRGGDTQYF.

V is TRBV27 and J is TRBJ2-1, with 12 bases lining up with TRBD2. J lost 12 bases, V lost 2 bases, and 14 bases had no gene match. The length of the CDR3 is 17 residues. Germline values: CDR1 MNHEY, CDR2 SMNVEV (reference sequence). This CDR3 reads CASSLIGSASGRAWQFF. The CDR3 DNA is TGTGCCAGCAGTTTAATTGGGTCGGCTAGCGGGAGGGCCTGGCAGTTCTTC.

This clone has a single count. V and J are TRBV10-2 and TRBJ1-3; D gene uncertain. Trimming took off 0 bases at V and 2 bases at J, with 8 bases between the two ends. The CDR3 contains 15 residues. From germline, CDR1 is WSHSY and CDR2 SAAADI. In DNA, the CDR3 is TGCGCCAGCAGTGAGTCGCGGGGTGCTGGAAACACCATATATTTT. This translates into CASSESRGAGNTIYF.

The chain recombines TRBV30 with TRBJ2-2; TRBD2 matches at 8 bases. The CDR3 loop spans 14 amino acids. Germline V gene lookup returns CDR1 GTSNPN and CDR2 SVGIG (reference sequence). The J segment lost 7 bases and the V segment lost 4 bases, leaving 8 bases of the junction unmatched. CDR3 region: CAWIAGGAFGELFF. DNA of the CDR3: TGTGCCTGGATTGCCGGGGGGGCTTTCGGGGAGCTGTTTTTT.